This T cell receptor (beta chain) was sequenced for a study of vaccination and CD4 T cells after COVID-19. There are 14 residues in the CDR3. CDR1 is MDHEN and CDR2 is SYDVKM in the germline V gene. Trimming removed 6 bases from V and 8 bases from J, with 16 bases in between. Treatment reported: approximately 11-day PBMC culture with coronavirus spike peptide pools or control peptides (ViraFEST assay). Peptide pools at approximately 11 ug/ml stimulated under 2.5 million PBMCs per well with 9 to 10 IU/ml IL-2. Sequencing of the DNA from cultured CD4+ T cells was carried out with the Oncomine TCR Beta short-read assay. TCRdb processed the PCR reads anew with MiXCR; each CDR3 protein has one entry. There are 14,000 to 15,000 distinct CDR3 sequences in the sample; nearly 75% occur only once, and roughly 11% lies in the top ten. Of note for this clonotype: Its antigen is as yet unknown.

V gene TRBV28 combines with J gene TRBJ1-4; perhaps TRBD1 as D (6 bases). Sequencing was carried out using CD4+ T cells from blood, cultured in vitro. The TCR was taken from a human donor who had recovered from COVID-19. The DNA of the CDR3 is TGTGCCAGCAGCCGGGGGGGGGCAGGGGAAAAACTGTTTTTT. The encoded protein is CASSRGGAGEKLFF.